The sequence of this T cell receptor beta chain was determined in a study of vaccination and CD4 T cells after COVID-19. Of note for this clonotype: The antigen remains undetermined.

The V gene's germline CDR1 is DFQATT and CDR2 SNEGSKA (reference sequence). The CDR3 totals 16 residues. Trimming at V came to 6 bases and at J to 3 bases, leaving 11 bases not matched to a gene. Sequenced with the Oncomine TCR Beta short-read assay was DNA taken from cultured CD4+ T cells. TCRdb used MiXCR to reprocess the PCR reads, holding one entry per CDR3 protein. The table shows around 18,000 distinct CDR3 sequences, with 53% occurring only once. Described treatment: roughly ten-day PBMC culture with coronavirus spike peptide pools or control peptides (ViraFEST assay). By negative selection, CD4+ T cells were isolated once culture had run for approximately 9 days.

The source material was CD4+ T cells from blood, cultured in vitro, sampled before SARS-CoV-2 vaccination. This chain links TRBV20-1 with TRBJ2-7, with 13 bases that match TRBD2. The clonotype was recovered from a human donor who had recovered from COVID-19. CDR3 loop: CSARSPTSGRLYEQYF. CDR3 DNA sequence: TGCAGTGCCCGAAGCCCGACTAGCGGGAGGCTCTACGAGCAGTACTTC.